This TCR beta chain comes out of a study of blood T cell repertoires in COVID-19. Clones were read by immunoSEQ multiplex PCR, and TCRdb kept only the in-frame ones, dropping some. Of around 260,000 clones listed, 80% to 95% are singletons. This clone was found once. The CDR3 runs to 15 residues. The germline gives CDR1 LNHDA, CDR2 SQIVND (reference sequence). Trimming cost V 3 bases and J 8 bases; bases outside gene matches: 7. Sequencing was done on a sample of peripheral blood. The rearrangement uses TRBV19 and TRBJ2-1; 10 bases are a match to TRBD2. The sequence was obtained from a person under 35 with COVID-19, enrolled during active disease. CDR3 in amino acids: CASSILAGDSYEQFF. The CDR3 DNA reads as TGTGCCAGTAGTATCCTAGCGGGAGATAGCTATGAGCAGTTCTTC.